Presented here are 11 T cell receptor beta chains from one specimen sequenced in a study of CD8 T cells in ankylosing spondylitis. Each CDR3 protein gets one entry after TCRdb re-called the 5' RACE reads with MiXCR. The repertoire holds around 130,000 distinct CDR3 sequences, with 7% as singletons. Sequenced material: blood, either unsorted or a sorted T cell fraction (not recorded which). Receptors originate from a male donor with ankylosing spondylitis or in good health (not recorded which).

J is TRBJ2-3 and V is TRBV29-1; 10 nucleotides agree with TRBD2. The junction had 4 bases not matched to a gene; V was cut back by 7 bases and J by 3 bases. Germline CDR1 is SQVTM and CDR2 is ANQGSEA. CDR3 length: 13 residues. Here the CDR3 reads CSASGRVTDTQYF. The DNA of the CDR3 is TGCAGCGCCAGCGGGAGGGTGACAGATACGCAGTATTTT.

This clonotype was found many times. The chain joins TRBV29-1 to TRBJ2-7; no reliable D call. Germline values: CDR1 SQVTM, CDR2 ANQGSEA. Trimming stripped 4 bases from V and 2 bases from J, with 6 bases between. The CDR3 has 11 amino acids. The CDR3, as DNA: TGCAGCGTTGCTTCAGCCTACGAGCAGTACTTC. As protein: CSVASAYEQYF.

This clonotype occurred a few times. The chain has TRBV20-1 and TRBJ1-1; a possible D gene is TRBD1 (6 bases). The length of the CDR3 is 14 residues. CDR1 is DFQATT and CDR2 is SNEGSKA in the germline V gene (reference sequence). The germline V and J ends were trimmed by 6 bases and 1 base, with 15 bases remaining between them. The chain's CDR3 is CSAFREGQNTEAFF. The CDR3 DNA reads TGCAGTGCATTTCGGGAGGGACAGAACACTGAAGCTTTCTTT.

This clonotype was seen at least ten times. J is TRBJ1-4 and V is TRBV20-1; maybe TRBD1 (6 bases). Germline-derived CDR1 and CDR2 are DFQATT and SNEGSKA (reference sequence). V was cut by 0 bases and J by 10 bases, with 15 bases left in between. The CDR3 contains 14 residues. The CDR3 sequence is CSARDRGALRKLFF. CDR3 DNA: TGCAGTGCTAGAGATAGGGGGGCACTACGAAAACTGTTTTTT.

This clonotype was seen many times. The genes are TRBV12-3 or TRBV12-4 and TRBJ1-5; no clear D. The V end was cut by 3 bases, the J end by 0 bases, with 9 bases between. CDR3 size: 15 residues. The DNA for the CDR3 is TGTGCCAGCAGTTTTTCCAGTGATAGCAATCAGCCCCAGCATTTT. Its translation is CASSFSSDSNQPQHF.

The table lists this clonotype with many counts. This rearrangement joins TRBV28 to TRBJ1-2; a weak D match, TRBD1 (5 bases). The CDR3 loop spans 14 amino acids. CDR1 is MDHEN and CDR2 is SYDVKM in the germline V gene. Trimming left V 4 bases short and J 3 bases short, with 12 bases between. As DNA, the CDR3 is TGTGCCAGCAGTTCGCAGGAGGGGTACTATGGCTACACCTTC. As protein: CASSSQEGYYGYTF.

This clonotype was seen ten or more times. The chain links TRBV9 to TRBJ2-7; D ambiguous. The V gene's germline CDR1 is SGDLS and CDR2 YYNGEE. Trimming pared 1 base from V and 2 bases from J, leaving 10 bases between. CDR3 length equals 14 residues. This chain's CDR3 is CASSVLADPYEQYF. CDR3 bases: TGTGCCAGCAGCGTACTGGCGGACCCCTACGAGCAGTACTTC.

This clonotype came up many times. The chain is built from TRBV9 and TRBJ2-2; TRBD2 agrees at 9 bases. Losses at the gene ends were 0 bases for V and 6 bases for J; bases not matched to a gene: 9. This CDR3 region has 17 residues. CDR1 and CDR2 from the germline V gene are SGDLS and YYNGEE. The CDR3 here is CASSVATGLAGAGELFF. For the CDR3, the DNA is TGTGCCAGCAGCGTAGCTACGGGACTAGCAGGCGCCGGGGAGCTGTTTTTT.

The chain has TRBV7-8 and TRBJ2-1; no clear D gene. V was shortened by 4 bases and J by 0 bases, with 13 bases between the two germline ends. This CDR3 region has 16 residues. CDR1 and CDR2 from the germline V gene are SGHVS and FQNEAQ. CDR3 loop: CASSSPSASSYNEQFF. CDR3 nucleotide sequence: TGTGCCAGCAGCTCCCCCTCCGCGAGCTCCTACAATGAGCAGTTCTTC.

This clonotype was found many times. The chain carries TRBV11-2 and TRBJ1-1, with D uncertain. The CDR3 runs 13 residues. V was trimmed by 5 bases and J by 0 bases, leaving 7 bases between them. Germline V gives CDR1 SGHAT, CDR2 FQNNGV. This chain's CDR3 is CASSDRMNTEAFF. CDR3 coding DNA: TGTGCCAGCAGCGACCGTATGAACACTGAAGCTTTCTTT.

This clonotype was seen ten or more times. V and J are TRBV10-3 and TRBJ1-1; D is uncertain. Germline CDR1 reads ENHRY; CDR2 reads SYGVKD. V shed 11 bases and J shed 4 bases, with 17 bases lying between them. This CDR3 comprises 13 residues. CDR3 sequence reads: CAVGMEPFTEAFF. The CDR3 DNA reads TGTGCCGTGGGGATGGAGCCCTTCACTGAAGCTTTCTTT.